A selection of T cell receptor beta chains follows, all from one sample in a study of blood T cell repertoires in COVID-19. The repertoire was sequenced with immunoSEQ multiplex PCR; TCRdb's copy has only in-frame clones and lacks some. The repertoire consists of over 95,000 clones, with 75% to 90% occurring once and the leading ten covering approximately 5%. The sample was peripheral blood. The source of these receptors is a woman in her fifties or sixties with COVID-19, enrolled during active disease. Each CDR3 is given with its conserved first and last residue. Each record gives: D gene, J gene, V gene, clone size, CDR3 protein, CDR3 DNA. A D gene is named only where the DNA matches it firmly. Clone size is not always given. Where it is, it says once, few, many or a class for expanded clones.

d_call: .
j_call: TRBJ1-2
v_call: TRBV2
clone_size: few
cdr3_aa: CASSEGDYSYGYTF
cdr3_nt: TGTGCCAGCAGTGAAGGGGACTATAGCTATGGCTACACCTTC

d_call: .
j_call: TRBJ2-7
v_call: TRBV3-1/TRBV3-2
clone_size: .
cdr3_aa: CASSRDYEQYF
cdr3_nt: TGTGCCAGCAGCCGCGACTACGAGCAGTACTTC

d_call: .
j_call: TRBJ2-4
v_call: TRBV11-2
clone_size: once
cdr3_aa: CASSLEGLVGAKNIQYF
cdr3_nt: TGTGCCAGCAGCTTAGAGGGCTTAGTGGGAGCCAAAAACATTCAGTACTTC

d_call: .
j_call: TRBJ2-7
v_call: TRBV4-2
clone_size: .
cdr3_aa: CASSQDNAGEQYF
cdr3_nt: TGTGCCAGCAGCCAAGATAACGCGGGCGAGCAGTACTTC

d_call: .
j_call: TRBJ1-6
v_call: TRBV4-1
clone_size: .
cdr3_aa: CASSQGGVSYNSPLHF
cdr3_nt: TGCGCCAGCAGCCAAGGGGGGGTGTCCTATAATTCACCCCTCCACTTT

d_call: .
j_call: TRBJ1-1
v_call: TRBV29-1
clone_size: .
cdr3_aa: CSALTQVMNTEAFF
cdr3_nt: TGCAGCGCCCTGACGCAGGTGATGAACACTGAAGCTTTCTTT

d_call: .
j_call: TRBJ1-2
v_call: TRBV10-3
clone_size: .
cdr3_aa: CAISENRDKTGYTF
cdr3_nt: TGTGCCATCAGTGAGAATCGGGACAAAACTGGCTACACCTTC

d_call: .
j_call: TRBJ1-1
v_call: TRBV11-2
clone_size: .
cdr3_aa: CASSLTAYMNTEAFF
cdr3_nt: TGTGCCAGCAGCTTGACAGCTTACATGAACACTGAAGCTTTCTTT

d_call: .
j_call: TRBJ1-2
v_call: TRBV2
clone_size: .
cdr3_aa: CASSPDIQIFRNSNYGYTF
cdr3_nt: TGTGCCAGCAGCCCTGATATTCAGATATTCAGGAATTCTAACTATGGCTACACCTTC

d_call: TRBD1
j_call: TRBJ1-2
v_call: TRBV25-1
clone_size: .
cdr3_aa: CASSEFRSGGVNGYTF
cdr3_nt: TGTGCCAGCAGTGAATTCCGGTCAGGGGGCGTTAATGGCTACACCTTC

d_call: TRBD1
j_call: TRBJ1-5
v_call: TRBV3-1/TRBV3-2
clone_size: .
cdr3_aa: CASSQEGQGSQPQHF
cdr3_nt: TGTGCCAGCAGCCAAGAGGGACAGGGAAGTCAGCCCCAGCATTTT

d_call: TRBD1
j_call: TRBJ1-2
v_call: TRBV25-1
clone_size: .
cdr3_aa: CASSARGQGPGYTF
cdr3_nt: TGTGCCAGCAGTGCTCGAGGACAGGGGCCTGGCTACACCTTC

d_call: TRBD1
j_call: TRBJ1-2
v_call: TRBV5-5
clone_size: few
cdr3_aa: CASSPRQGAFDYTF
cdr3_nt: TGTGCCAGCAGCCCAAGACAGGGGGCCTTTGACTACACCTTC

d_call: TRBD1
j_call: TRBJ1-1
v_call: TRBV19
clone_size: .
cdr3_aa: CASQTGGTEAFF
cdr3_nt: TGTGCCAGCCAGACAGGGGGCACTGAAGCTTTCTTT

d_call: TRBD1
j_call: TRBJ1-6
v_call: TRBV19
clone_size: once
cdr3_aa: CASSMRDRNSPLHF
cdr3_nt: TGTGCCAGTAGTATGCGGGACAGGAATTCACCCCTCCACTTT

d_call: .
j_call: TRBJ2-3
v_call: TRBV7-8
clone_size: .
cdr3_aa: CASSLLGPNTDTQYF
cdr3_nt: TGTGCCAGCAGCTTACTAGGTCCAAACACAGATACGCAGTATTTT

d_call: .
j_call: TRBJ1-3
v_call: TRBV7-6
clone_size: .
cdr3_aa: CASSLEEGLSGNTIYF
cdr3_nt: TGTGCCAGCAGCCTGGAAGAGGGACTCTCTGGAAACACCATATATTTT

d_call: TRBD1
j_call: TRBJ2-7
v_call: TRBV4-2
clone_size: .
cdr3_aa: CASSPGEGQGFEQYF
cdr3_nt: TGTGCCAGCAGCCCTGGGGAGGGACAGGGATTCGAGCAGTACTTC

d_call: TRBD1
j_call: TRBJ2-1
v_call: TRBV15
clone_size: once
cdr3_aa: CATSRDLGQGAGEQFF
cdr3_nt: TGTGCCACCAGCAGAGATCTGGGACAGGGGGCCGGGGAGCAGTTCTTC

d_call: .
j_call: TRBJ1-5
v_call: TRBV2
clone_size: .
cdr3_aa: CASREGNQPQHF
cdr3_nt: TGTGCCAGCAGGGAGGGCAATCAGCCCCAGCATTTT

d_call: .
j_call: TRBJ1-6
v_call: TRBV9
clone_size: .
cdr3_aa: CASSVASGYNSPLHF
cdr3_nt: TGTGCCAGCAGCGTAGCTTCGGGGTATAATTCACCCCTCCACTTT

d_call: .
j_call: TRBJ1-3
v_call: TRBV15
clone_size: few
cdr3_aa: CATSRDIGRGSSGNTIYF
cdr3_nt: TGTGCCACCAGCAGAGATATAGGCAGGGGAAGCTCTGGAAACACCATATATTTT

d_call: TRBD1
j_call: TRBJ1-1
v_call: TRBV18
clone_size: .
cdr3_aa: CASSPSPAWAGGLNTEAFF
cdr3_nt: TGTGCCAGCTCCCCGAGTCCCGCCTGGGCAGGGGGACTGAACACTGAAGCTTTCTTT

d_call: .
j_call: TRBJ2-3
v_call: TRBV7-3
clone_size: .
cdr3_aa: CASSQRGKDTQYF
cdr3_nt: TGTGCCAGCAGCCAAAGGGGAAAAGATACGCAGTATTTT

d_call: .
j_call: TRBJ1-5
v_call: TRBV6-1
clone_size: .
cdr3_aa: CASSDGTPGYQPQHF
cdr3_nt: TGTGCCAGCAGTGATGGCACCCCGGGTTATCAGCCCCAGCATTTT

d_call: .
j_call: TRBJ2-3
v_call: TRBV6-5
clone_size: .
cdr3_aa: CASSYLDTQYF
cdr3_nt: TGTGCCAGCAGTTATCTGGATACGCAGTATTTT

d_call: .
j_call: TRBJ2-2
v_call: TRBV10-2
clone_size: .
cdr3_aa: CASAGAGDTGELFF
cdr3_nt: TGCGCCAGCGCAGGGGCAGGAGACACCGGGGAGCTGTTTTTT

d_call: TRBD1
j_call: TRBJ1-3
v_call: TRBV18
clone_size: .
cdr3_aa: CASSPDRVSGNTIYF
cdr3_nt: TGTGCCAGCTCACCGGACAGGGTTTCTGGAAACACCATATATTTT

d_call: TRBD2
j_call: TRBJ2-4
v_call: TRBV5-4
clone_size: .
cdr3_aa: CASSRTSGGEKNIQYF
cdr3_nt: TGTGCCAGCAGCAGGACTAGCGGGGGGGAAAAAAACATTCAGTACTTC

d_call: TRBD1
j_call: TRBJ2-3
v_call: TRBV19
clone_size: .
cdr3_aa: CASSISRDSSTDTQYF
cdr3_nt: TGTGCCAGTAGTATAAGTCGGGACAGTAGCACAGATACGCAGTATTTT

d_call: .
j_call: TRBJ1-5
v_call: TRBV19
clone_size: .
cdr3_aa: CASSAQIYSNQPQHF
cdr3_nt: TGTGCCAGTAGTGCACAGATTTATAGCAATCAGCCCCAGCATTTT

d_call: .
j_call: TRBJ2-7
v_call: TRBV21-1
clone_size: .
cdr3_aa: CASSKGAGGWVSDEQYF
cdr3_nt: TGTGCCAGCAGCAAGGGAGCAGGGGGCTGGGTATCCGACGAGCAGTACTTC

d_call: TRBD1
j_call: TRBJ2-7
v_call: TRBV27
clone_size: .
cdr3_aa: CASSLGTGRSYEQYF
cdr3_nt: TGTGCCAGCAGTTTAGGGACAGGGAGGTCCTACGAGCAGTACTTC

d_call: TRBD2
j_call: TRBJ2-3
v_call: TRBV7-2
clone_size: .
cdr3_aa: CASSLAHSRGGADTQYF
cdr3_nt: TGTGCCAGCAGCTTAGCGCATTCGCGGGGGGGTGCAGATACGCAGTATTTT

d_call: .
j_call: TRBJ1-4
v_call: TRBV11-2
clone_size: .
cdr3_aa: CASSWRDSTNEKLFF
cdr3_nt: TGTGCCAGCAGCTGGAGAGATTCTACTAATGAAAAACTGTTTTTT

d_call: TRBD1
j_call: TRBJ1-1
v_call: TRBV5-8
clone_size: .
cdr3_aa: CASRAWPRTGNTEAFF
cdr3_nt: TGTGCCAGCAGAGCTTGGCCCCGGACAGGGAACACTGAAGCTTTCTTT

d_call: .
j_call: TRBJ1-4
v_call: TRBV14
clone_size: .
cdr3_aa: CASSLTGGERYGEKLFF
cdr3_nt: TGTGCCAGCAGCCTAACTGGGGGGGAACGTTACGGTGAAAAACTGTTTTTT

d_call: .
j_call: TRBJ1-2
v_call: TRBV27
clone_size: .
cdr3_aa: CASRDTYYGYTF
cdr3_nt: TGTGCCAGCCGGGACACGTACTATGGCTACACCTTC

d_call: .
j_call: TRBJ2-2
v_call: TRBV7-9
clone_size: once
cdr3_aa: CASSLGQDTGELFF
cdr3_nt: TGTGCCAGCAGCTTAGGACAGGACACCGGGGAGCTGTTTTTT

d_call: TRBD1
j_call: TRBJ1-2
v_call: TRBV29-1
clone_size: few
cdr3_aa: CSVTTGTGYGYTF
cdr3_nt: TGCAGCGTAACGACAGGGACCGGCTATGGCTACACCTTC

d_call: TRBD1
j_call: TRBJ1-3
v_call: TRBV9
clone_size: once
cdr3_aa: CASSQTSDRAGNTIYF
cdr3_nt: TGTGCCAGCAGCCAAACCTCAGACAGGGCTGGAAACACCATATATTTT

d_call: TRBD1
j_call: TRBJ2-2
v_call: TRBV10-1
clone_size: .
cdr3_aa: CASSPRGRLDTGELFF
cdr3_nt: TGCGCCAGCAGTCCGAGGGGGCGCTTGGACACCGGGGAGCTGTTTTTT

d_call: TRBD1
j_call: TRBJ1-2
v_call: TRBV10-2
clone_size: once
cdr3_aa: CATTGQGAGGYTF
cdr3_nt: TGCGCCACAACGGGGCAGGGGGCCGGTGGCTACACCTTC

d_call: TRBD1
j_call: TRBJ2-7
v_call: TRBV10-2
clone_size: .
cdr3_aa: CASGDRELYEQYF
cdr3_nt: TGCGCCAGCGGGGACAGGGAACTCTACGAGCAGTACTTC

d_call: .
j_call: TRBJ2-2
v_call: TRBV6-2/TRBV6-3
clone_size: once
cdr3_aa: CASSYSDLTGELFF
cdr3_nt: TGTGCCAGCAGTTACAGCGACCTCACCGGGGAGCTGTTTTTT